The T cell receptor (beta chain) described here comes from a study of cytomegalovirus exposure and HLA in healthy donors. Study results and caveats: Association of 16,951 TCR beta sequences with HLA alleles was found at 0.05 false discovery rate in a later analysis. One variant, a missense change in DCLRE1C, was linked in a later analysis to TCR beta V- and J-gene trimming. Fewer N-insertions than the roughly 670-donor mean were reportedly shown by an Asian-associated ancestry cluster in a later analysis.

This clone came up a few times. Its antigen is not known. Primers: 60 Vbeta forward and 13 Jbeta reverse. Measured with immunoSEQ multiplex PCR; TCRdb has only the in-frame clones, and not every one. Of roughly 66,000 clones listed, less than 80% are singletons. The CDR3 loop spans 14 amino acids. Germline lookup yields CDR1 MNHEY and CDR2 SVGAGI. V was cut by 0 bases and J by 6 bases, with 8 bases left in between. Material for sequencing was PBMCs. The source of this sequence is a woman in her forties or fifties in good health and CMV-seronegative. The chain is built from TRBV6-5 and TRBJ2-2, with unresolved D. The CDR3 DNA follows: TGTGCCAGCAGTTACTCGTATGTTGCCGGGGAGCTGTTTTTT. Its translation is CASSYSYVAGELFF.